The rows below give T cell receptor beta chains drawn from one sample of a study of cytomegalovirus exposure and HLA in healthy donors. Repertoires were generated with immunoSEQ multiplex PCR, while TCRdb's copy carries only in-frame clones and drops some. The table shows roughly 86,000 clones, with about 79% occurring only once. The sample comprised PBMCs. These receptors were obtained from a female donor in good health and CMV-seronegative. The CDR3 runs from the conserved cysteine through the conserved F or W. The order of the fields is J gene, D gene, V gene, clone size, CDR3 DNA, CDR3 protein. The D gene is left open where the match is weak. Clone size, where shown, is once, few, many, or a class for clones that have expanded.

j_call: TRBJ2-3
d_call: TRBD1
v_call: TRBV7-9
clone_size: -
cdr3_nt: TGTGCCAGCAGCTTACAGGGGGCAGATACGCAGTATTTT
cdr3_aa: CASSLQGADTQYF

j_call: TRBJ1-1
d_call: TRBD1
v_call: TRBV14
clone_size: -
cdr3_nt: TGTGCCAGCAGCCCATCGGACAGGGCGGGTGAAGCTTTCTTT
cdr3_aa: CASSPSDRAGEAFF

j_call: TRBJ2-1
d_call: TRBD2
v_call: TRBV7-9
clone_size: -
cdr3_nt: TGTGCCAGCAGCTGCAATACTAGCGGGAGCGTACGCGAGCAGTTCTTC
cdr3_aa: CASSCNTSGSVREQFF

j_call: TRBJ1-1
d_call: TRBD1
v_call: TRBV10-3
clone_size: -
cdr3_nt: TGTGCCATCAGCCGGGACAGGGGAAACACTGAAGCTTTCTTT
cdr3_aa: CAISRDRGNTEAFF

j_call: TRBJ2-3
d_call: -
v_call: TRBV29-1
clone_size: -
cdr3_nt: TGCAGCGTTTTCAGGTTCCCCCGAGATACGCAGTATTTT
cdr3_aa: CSVFRFPRDTQYF

j_call: TRBJ2-3
d_call: TRBD2
v_call: TRBV27
clone_size: -
cdr3_nt: TGTGCCAGCAGTCTCCGGGTAGCGGGAGCGACAGATACGCAGTATTTT
cdr3_aa: CASSLRVAGATDTQYF

j_call: TRBJ2-2
d_call: -
v_call: TRBV18
clone_size: -
cdr3_nt: TGTGCCAGCTCAACCTCAGCTAGCGTGATTACCGGGGAGCTGTTTTTT
cdr3_aa: CASSTSASVITGELFF

j_call: TRBJ1-5
d_call: -
v_call: TRBV7-8
clone_size: -
cdr3_nt: TGTGCCAGCAGCCGGTCGGGTCTCGGCAATCAGCCCCAGCATTTT
cdr3_aa: CASSRSGLGNQPQHF

j_call: TRBJ2-2
d_call: -
v_call: TRBV6-6
clone_size: few
cdr3_nt: TGTGCCAGCAGCCACAGGGAGACCGGGGAGCTGTTTTTT
cdr3_aa: CASSHRETGELFF

j_call: TRBJ1-4
d_call: -
v_call: TRBV4-3
clone_size: -
cdr3_nt: TGCGCCAGCAGCCAATGGGCCACAGGATCGGTGGAAGAAAAACTGTTTTTT
cdr3_aa: CASSQWATGSVEEKLFF

j_call: TRBJ2-7
d_call: -
v_call: TRBV9
clone_size: -
cdr3_nt: TGTGCCAGCAGTCTAGGGGGATACGAGCAGTACTTC
cdr3_aa: CASSLGGYEQYF

j_call: TRBJ2-3
d_call: TRBD1
v_call: TRBV5-1
clone_size: -
cdr3_nt: TGCGCCAGCAGCATGACAGGGACCGCAGATACGCAGTATTTT
cdr3_aa: CASSMTGTADTQYF

j_call: TRBJ1-1
d_call: -
v_call: TRBV6-5
clone_size: -
cdr3_nt: TGTGCCAGCAGTTATACTCCCAACGGGTACACTGAAGCTTTCTTT
cdr3_aa: CASSYTPNGYTEAFF

j_call: TRBJ1-5
d_call: TRBD1
v_call: TRBV5-1
clone_size: -
cdr3_nt: TGCGCCAGCAGCTTGGATTGGGGGACAGGTCAGCCCCAGCATTTT
cdr3_aa: CASSLDWGTGQPQHF

j_call: TRBJ2-7
d_call: -
v_call: TRBV5-4
clone_size: -
cdr3_nt: TGTGCCAGCAAATTAGACGGGTACGAGCAGTACTTC
cdr3_aa: CASKLDGYEQYF

j_call: TRBJ2-7
d_call: -
v_call: TRBV5-6
clone_size: -
cdr3_nt: TGTGCCAGCAGCACTCCATGGGTTACAGCAAGCTCCTACGAGCAGTACTTC
cdr3_aa: CASSTPWVTASSYEQYF

j_call: TRBJ2-7
d_call: -
v_call: TRBV28
clone_size: -
cdr3_nt: TGTGCCAGCAGGTTATTCGACAGTGCCTACGAGCAGTACTTC
cdr3_aa: CASRLFDSAYEQYF

j_call: TRBJ2-1
d_call: TRBD2
v_call: TRBV6-5
clone_size: -
cdr3_nt: TGTGCCAGCGCGATCGGGCTAGCGGTTTACAATGAGCAGTTCTTC
cdr3_aa: CASAIGLAVYNEQFF

j_call: TRBJ2-7
d_call: TRBD2
v_call: TRBV7-8
clone_size: -
cdr3_nt: TGTGCCAGCAGCTTATTGGGAGTTGGGGGGGCCTACGAGCAGTACTTC
cdr3_aa: CASSLLGVGGAYEQYF

j_call: TRBJ1-2
d_call: TRBD1
v_call: TRBV6-1
clone_size: -
cdr3_nt: TGTGCCAGCACCCTGGACAGGGTTTACGGCTACACCTTC
cdr3_aa: CASTLDRVYGYTF

j_call: TRBJ2-7
d_call: TRBD2
v_call: TRBV11-3
clone_size: once
cdr3_nt: TGTGCCAGCAGCTTAGATTCGCGGGGGGTGCAGTACTTC
cdr3_aa: CASSLDSRGVQYF

j_call: TRBJ2-5
d_call: TRBD1
v_call: TRBV5-1
clone_size: -
cdr3_nt: TGCGCCAGCAGCCGTGACAGGGACCAAGAGACCCAGTACTTC
cdr3_aa: CASSRDRDQETQYF